This TCR beta chain was profiled in a study of cytomegalovirus exposure and HLA in healthy donors (dated by TCRdb to 2017 to 2019). Some background on the complete study: An earlier analysis of approximately 640 of the donors reported 250 to 350 Gb of sequence data and around 110 million unique TCR beta sequences from about 179 million T cells. An early release covering over 500 HLA-typed donors comprised 250 to 350 gigabases of sequencing data and tens of millions of unique TCR sequences. Among the roughly 410 genotyped donors, more than 70% belonged to the genetic ancestry cluster associated with self-reported Caucasian donors. The study was designed to test whether signatures of past pathogen exposure could be identified by cataloging public T cell receptors. The study profiled the T cell repertoires of more than 500 subjects by immunosequencing and related them to cytomegalovirus serostatus. Along with the roughly 610-subject first cohort, a separate validation cohort of more than 90 different subjects was used. To predict cytomegalovirus infection status, the study combined high-throughput TCR immunosequencing, statistical association of individual TCRs with disease status, and machine learning. In a later analysis, previously published TCR beta repertoires from 670 or so donors were re-analyzed and high-resolution HLA genotyping was added so that TCR occurrence patterns could be studied. In the later analysis, no new phenotypic data were used to find candidate immune exposures; instead, reliance was placed on TCR beta sequences and their occurrence across donors. An earlier analysis of a few hundred of the donors applied high-throughput TCR beta sequencing to assess whether each TCR beta V gene segment acted as functional or pseudogenic. Donor age, sex, ethnicity and CMV serostatus were compiled together with the repertoire data. A later genetic analysis took genome-wide SNP genotypes for about 55% of the 666 donors and used that subset as a discovery cohort. Every repertoire in the discovery cohort had been generated on one and the same sequencing platform. Both class I and class II loci were covered by HLA typing, at four-digit resolution. Typing coverage differed by locus: A, B, C, DRB1 and DQB1 were typed in about 620-640 donors, DQA1 in around 500, DPA1 in 606, and DPB1 in approximately 450. Roughly five DR-DQ haplotypes were treated as single units for association and clustering because of strong linkage in the cohort. Across 300 to 500 genotyped donors of the cohort, an average of roughly 230,000 unique TCR beta nucleotide sequences per donor were sequenced, and approximately 17% of those sequences were non-productive. The study at large found these results: A few of the identified cytomegalovirus-associated TCR beta chains were confirmed in vitro to be specific for cytomegalovirus antigens. Sequencing depth was assumed to be roughly uniform across donors in the presence/absence analyses, though that assumption may not hold. A later analysis found that TCR association rates varied across HLA loci, with DRB1 alleles showing the most associated TCRs and HLA-C alleles the fewest. A total of 150 or so TCR beta chains were listed by the study as associated with cytomegalovirus. A further reported finding was that TCR beta sequences accurately predicted the HLA-A and HLA-B alleles for most subjects in the first cohort. The classifier was reported to diagnose cytomegalovirus status with high specificity and sensitivity in both the original and validation cohorts. About 17 rarely observed V segments, including chromosome 9 orphons, were excluded from the earlier analysis of a few hundred of the donors because counts were too low. Assigning TCR associations to individual alleles was difficult when HLA alleles, especially DR and DQ, strongly co-occurred. A later analysis found that most CMV-associated TCR beta chains appeared HLA-restricted, with HLA associations seemingly driven largely by CMV exposure. V-gene and J-gene trimming of TCR beta chains was associated with a missense DCLRE1C variant in a later genetic analysis, and the association was replicated in an independent cohort. At a false discovery rate of 0.05, a later analysis linked around 15,000 TCR beta sequences to specific HLA alleles. Most TCR sequences were seen in very few donors, while some public TCRs were found in many individuals. In an earlier analysis of roughly 560 of the donors, most TCR beta V segments were observed in productive rearrangements about 90% or about 30% of the time, broadly matching IMGT annotations. The authors suggested that the approach could potentially be extended to other disease states and immunological phenotypes. Some IMGT-functional V segments, including TRBV6-2 and TRBV6-3, could not be told apart with the 87-base-pair reads, so those segments were excluded. According to a later genetic analysis, donors in an Asian-associated ancestry cluster had fewer N-insertions in productive TCRs than the roughly 670-donor mean. In a later analysis, several top co-occurrence clusters were reported to appear linked to parvovirus B19, influenza, CMV and Epstein-Barr virus. Compared with equally common non-associated chains, HLA-associated TCR beta chains in a later analysis were more clonally expanded and had lower generation probabilities. Because HLA typing was missing for some donors at each locus, association tests included only the typed subset. The cohort was sequenced for TCR beta chains only, and without alpha or paired-chain data the features that could be detected were limited. CMV serostatus was the only immune exposure information available for the cohort. The sequencing pipeline was judged likely to have produced a cluster of highly shared sequence variants as a technical artifact. Correlated functional status among segregating V segments might reflect linkage disequilibrium, but an unknown experimental factor could not be ruled out.

The library was prepared using the immunoSEQ multiplex PCR assay. For the multiplex PCR, a mixture combining 60 forward primers for TCR Vbeta segments and 13 reverse primers for TCR Jbeta segments was used. The CDR3 region of rearranged TCR beta genes was amplified from genomic DNA with a multiplex PCR assay. On the Illumina HiSeq System, the amplified TCR beta libraries were sequenced as 87-base-pair reads. Concerning the study's data processing: In a later analysis, roughly 80 million unique TCR beta chains were counted across the approximately 670 repertoires, and about 10 million of these chains were shared by at least two donors. Raw reads were error-corrected and collapsed into unique sequences by a nearest-neighbor algorithm in which closely related sequences were merged to remove PCR and sequencing errors. To assign V, D and J gene segments, CDR3 sequences were aligned to IMGT reference sequences. For a sequence to be retained, at least a six-nucleotide match to both a V gene segment and a J gene segment was required. Rearrangements were called productive when the CDR3 lacked stop codons and stayed in frame with V and J; all others were non-productive. CDR3 was defined according to IMGT convention as the region running from the second conserved V-encoded cysteine to the conserved J-encoded phenylalanine. The earlier analysis of 500 to 650 of the donors excluded any sequence lacking an unambiguous match to a single V gene segment. In an earlier analysis of about 590 of the donors, a V segment was called functional when productive rearrangements were above 56.7%, and segregating when the standard deviation between donors exceeded 5%. A statistical classification framework was built for diagnosing cytomegalovirus status from the catalog of TCR beta chain sequences. V and J gene assignment, in a later analysis, came from comparing TCR nucleotide sequences with IMGT/GENE-DB human TR gene sequences. In a later analysis, CDR3 sequences and most-parsimonious VDJ recombination scenarios were assigned using the TCRdist pipeline. A later analysis defined each TCR beta chain by its CDR3 amino acid sequence plus V-gene family, and excluded reads lacking a unique V-gene family. To address suspected cross-contamination and a sequencing artifact, a later analysis removed 592 highly shared, low-generation-probability nucleotide sequences. For each public chain, a later analysis derived a clonal expansion index from normalized ranks of inferred template counts within each repertoire. In a later analysis, generation probabilities were computed with a VDJ recombination model fitted to out-of-frame rearrangements, and the resulting probabilities were checked against IGoR. A later analysis scored TCR-TCR, TCR-HLA and TCR-CMV co-occurrence with hypergeometric tests, applying a repertoire-size bias correction to TCR pairs. In a later analysis, false discovery rates were estimated by permuting HLA or CMV assignments 20 times. In a later analysis, co-occurring TCRs were grouped using DBSCAN, and TCRdist sequence similarity was added for clustering within HLA-allele-positive subsets. Repertoires with fewer than 30,000 or more than 120,000 public chains were left out of co-occurrence clustering, as were about 5 repertoires with anomalous nucleotide sharing. TCRdb took this table from immuneACCESS and kept in-frame rearrangements with V and J called. Such tables lack part of the clones; where checked against another copy, unresolved V genes explain under half of the gap, and the rest is unexplained. The V and J calls and clone size were taken over from that table, and D and trimming were inferred from the DNA. The sample table shows around 140,000 clones, and around three quarters are seen once. The ten largest clones represent roughly 2% of the sample.

In regard to this clone: Its antigen is not yet known. No base-level quality is on record; no much larger clone is a single base apart.

Including cysteine and phenylalanine, the CDR3 has 11 amino acids. CDR3 DNA is the only sequence kept; it has 33 bases, read in frame from the first base. V is clipped by 0 bases and J by 9 bases, and the sequence between their germline boundaries is 6 bases long. The germline V gene encodes CDR1 DFQATT and CDR2 SNEGSKA (reference sequence). The cohort comprised 666 healthy bone marrow donors. All cohort members were sampled while nominally healthy, although unrecorded immune exposures were likely present. The donor was CMV seropositive and was included in the group of almost 300 seropositive cohort members. A peripheral blood sample was provided by each donor, and peripheral blood mononuclear cells were used for TCR beta sequencing. The Qiagen DNeasy Blood Extraction Kit was used to extract genomic DNA from the blood cell samples.

The chain employs TRBV20-1 and TRBJ2-1, with no confident D gene call. This receptor was identified in a woman aged 55-69 years in good health and CMV-seropositive. The sequencing input was PBMCs. The CDR3 protein sequence reads: CSARDSFEQFF. The nucleotides are TGCAGTGCTAGAGATAGTTTTGAGCAGTTCTTC.